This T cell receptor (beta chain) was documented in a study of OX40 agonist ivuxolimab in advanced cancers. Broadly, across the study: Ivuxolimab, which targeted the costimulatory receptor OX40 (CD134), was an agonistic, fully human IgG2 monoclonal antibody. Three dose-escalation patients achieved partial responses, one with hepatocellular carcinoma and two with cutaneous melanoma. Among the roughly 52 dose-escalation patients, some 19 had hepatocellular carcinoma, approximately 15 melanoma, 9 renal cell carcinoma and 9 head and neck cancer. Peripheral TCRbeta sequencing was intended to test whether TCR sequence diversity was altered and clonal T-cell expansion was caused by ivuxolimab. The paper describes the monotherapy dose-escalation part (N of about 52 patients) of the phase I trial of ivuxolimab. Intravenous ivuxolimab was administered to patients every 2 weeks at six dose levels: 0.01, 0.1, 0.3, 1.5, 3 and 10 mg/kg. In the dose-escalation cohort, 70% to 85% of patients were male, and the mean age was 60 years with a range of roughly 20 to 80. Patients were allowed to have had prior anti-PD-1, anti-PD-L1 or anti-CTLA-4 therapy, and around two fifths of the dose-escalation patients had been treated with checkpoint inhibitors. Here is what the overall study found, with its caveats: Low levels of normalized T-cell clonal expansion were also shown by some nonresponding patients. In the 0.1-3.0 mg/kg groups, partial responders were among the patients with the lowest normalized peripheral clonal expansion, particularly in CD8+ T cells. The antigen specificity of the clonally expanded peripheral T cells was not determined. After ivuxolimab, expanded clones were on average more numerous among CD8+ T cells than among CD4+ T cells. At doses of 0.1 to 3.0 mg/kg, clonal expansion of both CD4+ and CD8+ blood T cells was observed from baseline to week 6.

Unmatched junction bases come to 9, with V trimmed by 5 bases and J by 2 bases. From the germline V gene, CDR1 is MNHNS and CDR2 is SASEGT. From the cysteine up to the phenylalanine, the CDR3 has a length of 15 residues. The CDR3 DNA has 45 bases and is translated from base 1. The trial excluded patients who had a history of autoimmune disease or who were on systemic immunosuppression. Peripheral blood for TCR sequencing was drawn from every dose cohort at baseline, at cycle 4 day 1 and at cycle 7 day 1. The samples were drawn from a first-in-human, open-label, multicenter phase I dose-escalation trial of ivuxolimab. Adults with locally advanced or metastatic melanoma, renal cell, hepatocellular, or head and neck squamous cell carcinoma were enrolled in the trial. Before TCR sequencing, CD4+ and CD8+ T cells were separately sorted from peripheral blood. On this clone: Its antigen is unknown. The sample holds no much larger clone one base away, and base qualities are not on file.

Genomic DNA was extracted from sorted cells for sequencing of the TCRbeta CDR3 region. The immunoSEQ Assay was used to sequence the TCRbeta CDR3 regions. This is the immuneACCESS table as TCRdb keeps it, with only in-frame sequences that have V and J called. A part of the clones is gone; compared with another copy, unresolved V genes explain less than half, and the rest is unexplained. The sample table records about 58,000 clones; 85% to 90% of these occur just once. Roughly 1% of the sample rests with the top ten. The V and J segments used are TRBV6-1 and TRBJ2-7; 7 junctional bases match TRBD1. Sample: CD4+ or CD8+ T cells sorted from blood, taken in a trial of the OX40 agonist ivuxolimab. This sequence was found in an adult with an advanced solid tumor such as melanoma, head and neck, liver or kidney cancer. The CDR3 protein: CASSRQGSRPYEQYF. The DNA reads TGTGCCAGCAGTCGACAGGGAAGTAGACCCTACGAGCAGTACTTC.